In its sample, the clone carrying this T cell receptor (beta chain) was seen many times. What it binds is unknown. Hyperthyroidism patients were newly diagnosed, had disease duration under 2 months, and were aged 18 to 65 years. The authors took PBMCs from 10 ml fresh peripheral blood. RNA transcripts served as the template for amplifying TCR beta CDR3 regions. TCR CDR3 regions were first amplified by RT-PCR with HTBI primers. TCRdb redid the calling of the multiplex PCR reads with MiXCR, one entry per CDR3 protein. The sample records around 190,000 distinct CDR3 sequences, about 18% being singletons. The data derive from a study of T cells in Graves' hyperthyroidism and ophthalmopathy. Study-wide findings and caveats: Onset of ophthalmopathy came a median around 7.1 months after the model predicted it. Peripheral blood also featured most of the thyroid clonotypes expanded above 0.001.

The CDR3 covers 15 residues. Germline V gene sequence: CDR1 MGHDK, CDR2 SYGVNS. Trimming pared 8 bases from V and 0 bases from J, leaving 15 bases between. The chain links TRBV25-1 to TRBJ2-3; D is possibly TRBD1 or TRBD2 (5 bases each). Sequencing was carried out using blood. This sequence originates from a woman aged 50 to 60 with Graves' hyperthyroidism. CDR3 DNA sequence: TGTGCCAGCCCTACCTGGGACGGGAGCACAGATACGCAGTATTTT. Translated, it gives CASPTWDGSTDTQYF.